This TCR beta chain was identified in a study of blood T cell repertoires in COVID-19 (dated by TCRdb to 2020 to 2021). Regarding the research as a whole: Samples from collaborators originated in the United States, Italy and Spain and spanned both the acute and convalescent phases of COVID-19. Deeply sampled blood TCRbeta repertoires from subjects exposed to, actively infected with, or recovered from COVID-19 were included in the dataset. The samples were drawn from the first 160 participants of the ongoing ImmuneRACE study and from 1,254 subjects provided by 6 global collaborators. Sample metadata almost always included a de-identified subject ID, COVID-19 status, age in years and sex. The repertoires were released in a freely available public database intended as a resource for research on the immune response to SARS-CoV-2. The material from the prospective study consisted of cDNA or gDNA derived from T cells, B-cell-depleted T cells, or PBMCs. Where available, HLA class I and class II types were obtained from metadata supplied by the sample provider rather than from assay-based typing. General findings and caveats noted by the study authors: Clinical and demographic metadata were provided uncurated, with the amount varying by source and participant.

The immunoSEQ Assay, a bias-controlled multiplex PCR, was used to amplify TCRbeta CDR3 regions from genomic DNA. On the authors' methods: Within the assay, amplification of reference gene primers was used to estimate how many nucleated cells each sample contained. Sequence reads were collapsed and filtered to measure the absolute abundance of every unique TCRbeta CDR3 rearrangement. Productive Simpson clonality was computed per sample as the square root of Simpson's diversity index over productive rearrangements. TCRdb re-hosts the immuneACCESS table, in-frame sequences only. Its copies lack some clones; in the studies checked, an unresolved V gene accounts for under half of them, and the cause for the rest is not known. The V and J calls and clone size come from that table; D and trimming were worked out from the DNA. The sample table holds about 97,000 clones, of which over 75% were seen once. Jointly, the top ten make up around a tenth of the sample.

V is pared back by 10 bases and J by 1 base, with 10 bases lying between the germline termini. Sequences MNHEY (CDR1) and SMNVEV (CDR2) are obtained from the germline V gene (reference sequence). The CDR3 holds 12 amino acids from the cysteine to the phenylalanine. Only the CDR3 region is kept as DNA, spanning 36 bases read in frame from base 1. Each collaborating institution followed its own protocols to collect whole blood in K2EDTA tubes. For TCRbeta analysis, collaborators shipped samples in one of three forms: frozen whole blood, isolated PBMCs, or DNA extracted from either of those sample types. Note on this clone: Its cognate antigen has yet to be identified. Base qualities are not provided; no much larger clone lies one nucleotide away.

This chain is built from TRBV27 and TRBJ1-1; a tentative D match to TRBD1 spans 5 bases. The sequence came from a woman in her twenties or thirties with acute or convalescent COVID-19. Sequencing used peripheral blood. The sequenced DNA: TGTGCCACCGACAGCTCGAACACTGAAGCTTTCTTT. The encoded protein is CATDSSNTEAFF.